The 17 T cell receptor beta chains in this list originate from one sample, sequenced in a study of metastatic and nonmetastatic thyroid tumors. TCRdb re-called clones from the PCR reads using MiXCR. The sample lists over 20,000 clones; less than 35% were seen once. Patients underwent thyroid surgery, and none had received any treatment before it. Sequenced material: blood. The receptor source for this set is a female donor with papillary thyroid cancer or a benign thyroid nodule (not recorded which). Some clones in this sample may be carry-over from other donors' samples.

This clone was counted ten times or more. This chain uses TRBV29-1 with TRBJ2-2; 16 nucleotides line up with TRBD2. The length of the CDR3 is 16 residues. Trimming took 4 bases from V and 7 from J; bases not matched to a gene: 6. Germline V gives CDR1 SQVTM, CDR2 ANQGSEA. The CDR3 reads CSVAGLAGGPDGELFF. The CDR3 DNA sequence: TGCAGCGTTGCGGGACTAGCGGGAGGGCCGGACGGGGAGCTGTTTTTT.

Note on this clone: Mismatch with germline at one junction end may stem from a read error. The CDR3 nucleotides are TGTGCCAGCAGCTACTCAATAGACCGCGAGCAGTACTTC. Residues: CASSYSIDREQYF. The V gene is TRBV6-5, the J gene TRBJ2-7, with D unresolved. The germline V gene encodes CDR1 MNHEY and CDR2 SVGAGI. This CDR3 spans 13 amino acids.

The chain couples TRBV3-1 to TRBJ1-1; D might be TRBD1 (5 bases). Trimming pared 4 bases from V and 5 bases from J, leaving 17 bases between. The CDR3 totals 15 residues. The germline V gene encodes CDR1 LGHDT and CDR2 YNNKEL (reference sequence). The CDR3, as DNA: TGTGCCAGCAGCCTAGTGTGGGGGGGGATTACTGAAGCTTTCTTT. It translates to CASSLVWGGITEAFF.

This chain uses TRBV19 with TRBJ1-1, with D hard to call. Germline loops: CDR1 LNHDA, CDR2 SQIVND (reference sequence). The V end lost 0 bases, the J end lost 3 bases, and 8 bases lay between the germline ends. CDR3 length: 14 amino acids. CDR3 loop: CASSIDLRDTEAFF. CDR3 bases: TGTGCCAGTAGTATAGACCTCCGGGACACTGAAGCTTTCTTT. Based on the CDR3 plus reference TRBV19 and TRBJ1-1, the full variable domain is DGGITQSPKYLFRKEGQNVTLSCEQNLNHDAMYWYRQDPGQGLRLIYYSQIVNDFQKGDIAEGYSVSREKKESFPLTVTSAQKNPTAFYLCASSIDLRDTEAFFGQGTRLTVV.

This clone was observed at least ten times. J is TRBJ1-5 and V is TRBV10-3; D unclear. Germline assignment: CDR1 ENHRY and CDR2 SYGVKD. Between the trimmed V and J ends, which lost 2 bases and 3 bases, there was a span of 8 bases. The CDR3 is made up of 14 amino acids. The CDR3 spells CAISEVRANQPQHF. CDR3 in DNA: TGTGCCATCAGTGAGGTTCGAGCCAATCAGCCCCAGCATTTT.

By share of the sample, this clone is medium-sized. The genes are TRBV6-2 or TRBV6-3 and TRBJ2-2, with 10 bases lining up with TRBD1. The CDR3 consists of 15 residues. Germline trimming cut 6 bases from V and 3 bases from J; bases unmatched to any gene: 4. Germline CDR1 MNHEY, CDR2 SVGEGT. CDR3 sequence: CASSRQGADTGELFF. The CDR3 DNA reads as TGTGCCAGCAGCCGACAGGGGGCCGACACCGGGGAGCTGTTTTTT.

The CDR3 bases are TGTGCCAGCAGCCGTGGGGGGGATAACACCGTGGATCTGTTTTTT. Its translation is CASSRGGDNTVDLFF. V gene TRBV13 combines with J gene TRBJ2-2; TRBD2 matches 7 bases. This CDR3 spans 15 amino acids. Trimming at V came to 5 bases and at J to 14 bases, leaving 17 bases not matched to a gene. From germline, CDR1 is PRHDT and CDR2 FYEKMQ (reference sequence). The full variable domain, completed using reference TRBV13 and TRBJ2-2, is AAGVIQSPRHLIKEKRETATLKCYPIPRHDTVYWYQQGPGQDPQFLISFYEKMQSDKGSIPDRFSAQQFSDYHSELNMSSLELGDSALYFCASSRGGDNTVDLFFGEGSRLTVL.

By share of the sample, this clone is medium-sized. The chain has TRBV6-5 and TRBJ1-3, with D unclear. The CDR3 covers 14 residues. Deletions cut 2 bases from V and 4 bases from J, with 9 bases between. From germline, CDR1 is MNHEY and CDR2 SVGAGI. Here the CDR3 reads CASSYQESGNTIYF. The DNA for the CDR3 is TGTGCCAGCAGTTACCAGGAATCAGGAAACACCATATATTTT.

This clone has just one count. V is TRBV7-9 and J is TRBJ2-1; no definite D call. V was trimmed by 2 bases and J by 4 bases, leaving 9 bases between them. The CDR3 loop spans 14 amino acids. Germline V gene lookup returns CDR1 SEHNR and CDR2 FQNEAQ (reference sequence). In DNA form, the CDR3 reads TGTGCCAGCAGCTTACTTCAGGAATACAATGAGCAGTTCTTC. Encoded protein: CASSLLQEYNEQFF.

This clone was counted many times. The rearrangement links TRBV9 to TRBJ2-7; D unclear. Looked up from germline, CDR1 is SGDLS and CDR2 is YYNGEE. Trimming stripped 0 bases from V and 1 base from J, with 8 bases between. This CDR3 spans 14 amino acids. CDR3 nucleotides: TGTGCCAGCAGCGTAGCAGGTCATTCCTACGAGCAGTACTTC. It codes for CASSVAGHSYEQYF. The full variable domain, rest sourced from reference TRBV9 and TRBJ2-7, is DSGVTQTPKHLITATGQRVTLRCSPRSGDLSVYWYQQSLDQGLQFLIQYYNGEERAKGNILERFSAQQFPDLHSELNLSSLELGDSALYFCASSVAGHSYEQYFGPGTRLTVT.

V gene TRBV20-1 combines with J gene TRBJ1-5; 8 nucleotides align to TRBD1. Trimming at V came to 0 bases and at J to 6 bases, leaving 7 bases not matched to a gene. Germline V gene data show CDR1 as DFQATT and CDR2 as SNEGSKA (reference sequence). This CDR3 region has 15 residues. CDR3 DNA: TGCAGTGCTAGAGATCAGGGGGCAGGTAGTCAGCCCCAGCATTTT. This gives the protein CSARDQGAGSQPQHF.

V usage is TRBV5-1 and J usage is TRBJ2-7; 11 nucleotides agree with TRBD1. This CDR3 comprises 15 residues. With 2 bases clipped from V and 7 bases from J, the junction kept 8 bases outside the gene matches. Germline V lookup: CDR1 SGHRS, CDR2 YFSETQ. CDR3 protein: CASSFTGTGGGEQYF. In DNA form, the CDR3 reads TGCGCCAGCAGCTTTACCGGGACAGGGGGAGGGGAGCAGTACTTC.

This clone was counted between two and nine times. The chain combines TRBV6-2 or TRBV6-3 with TRBJ2-7; D not resolved. The CDR3 is made up of 14 amino acids. With 2 bases removed from V and 1 base from J, the gap between germline ends came to 9 bases. Germline V gene lookup returns CDR1 MNHEY and CDR2 SVGEGT. The CDR3 coding sequence is TGTGCCAGCAGTTACGGCTATCCATCCTACGAGCAGTACTTC. Translated: CASSYGYPSYEQYF.

As for this clone: A junction end diverges from the germline sequence, so it may reflect a read error. The chain has TRBV5-1 and TRBJ2-7; TRBD1 aligns across 8 bases. Germline loops: CDR1 SGHRS, CDR2 YFSETQ. CDR3 length equals 16 residues. Written as DNA, the CDR3 is TGCGCCAGCAGCTTTACAGGGGGGTTCTGTAGATACGTGCAGTACTTC. Translated: CASSFTGGFCRYVQYF.

This clone was detected many times. The sample has other DNA sequences that encode this CDR3 too. The V and J genes are TRBV5-6 and TRBJ1-5; D is perhaps TRBD1 (5 bases). From germline, CDR1 is SGHDT and CDR2 YYEEEE. Trimming shortened V by 4 bases and J by 4 bases, and 18 bases separated the two germline ends. This CDR3 spans 16 amino acids. Here the CDR3 reads CASSITTAGLNQPQHF. Written as DNA, the CDR3 is TGTGCCAGCAGCATTACGACGGCAGGGTTAAATCAGCCCCAGCATTTT.

This clone was observed a few times. At one of its ends the junction is not consistent with the germline gene, which may arise from a read error. The J gene is TRBJ2-2, the V gene TRBV27; 11 nucleotides agree with TRBD2. The CDR3 covers 16 residues. Germline V gene data show CDR1 as MNHEY and CDR2 as SMNVEV (reference sequence). Written as DNA, the CDR3 is TGTGCCAGCAGTTTATTGGGACTAGCGGACACCTGGGAGCTGTTTTTT. Protein: CASSLLGLADTWELFF.

This clone is labeled as medium-sized. V is TRBV12-3 or TRBV12-4 and J is TRBJ2-3, with a weak D call TRBD1 (6 bases). V gave up 3 bases and J gave up 1 base, with 8 bases separating them. This CDR3 has 14 amino acids. For the CDR3, the DNA is TGTGCCAGCAGTTTGACAGGACGCACAGATACGCAGTATTTT. This sequence encodes CASSLTGRTDTQYF.